This T cell receptor (beta chain) is drawn from a study of response to subunit inactivated influenza vaccine. TCRdb re-called the RT-PCR reads with MiXCR, one entry per CDR3 protein. The sample holds roughly 620,000 distinct CDR3 sequences, around 11% seen once. This clonotype was seen a few times. These data also featured in a second study, about T cells expressing NK-cell markers. That source adds: In generating TCR beta cDNA, 5'RACE template switching with UMIs was used.

The receptor was derived from a man in his forties or fifties who received an inactivated influenza vaccine. The sequences come from PBMCs from blood, collected on the day of vaccination.

The CDR3 DNA sequence: TGTGCCAGCTCTCAAGGACAGGGGGCGGGACAGCCCCAGCATTTT. This translates into CASSQGQGAGQPQHF. J is TRBJ1-5 and V is TRBV18, with 11 positions matching TRBD1. Germline CDR1 is KGHSH and CDR2 is LQKENI. With 6 bases clipped from V and 7 bases from J, the junction kept 8 bases outside the gene matches. There are 15 residues in the CDR3.